This passage covers 22 T cell receptor beta chains from one sample sequenced in a study of CD4 T cells in relation to SARS-CoV-2 and coronaviruses. Using immunoSEQ multiplex PCR, the repertoire was profiled, and TCRdb retains in-frame clones only, with some absent. Here the sample spans approximately 50,000 clones, roughly nine tenths being singletons. The material sequenced was naive CD4+ T cells from PBMCs. Indicated subset: naive CD4+ T cells isolated by negative enrichment. Source of these receptors: an adult with COVID-19.

The chain recombines TRBV27 with TRBJ2-1; 9 bases align to TRBD2. CDR1 and CDR2 from the germline V gene are MNHEY and SMNVEV (reference sequence). Trimming cost V 2 bases and J 8 bases; bases outside gene matches: 13. The CDR3 sequence is 17 residues long. The CDR3 DNA is TGTGCCAGCAGTTTACTTGGCGTTAGCGGGAGATCCCATGAGCAGTTCTTC. It yields the protein CASSLLGVSGRSHEQFF.

The chain recombines TRBV15 with TRBJ2-1; D possibly corresponds to TRBD2 (6 bases). Per the germline V gene, CDR1 is LNHNV and CDR2 is YYDKDF (reference sequence). The V end was cut by 0 bases, the J end by 5 bases, with 14 bases between. The CDR3 length is 16 residues. DNA for the CDR3: TGTGCCACCAGCAGAGATCCCGCGGGACCCAACAATGAGCAGTTCTTC. Translation gives CATSRDPAGPNNEQFF.

This chain connects TRBV20-1 to TRBJ2-7; TRBD1 is a possible D gene (6 bases). Germline values: CDR1 DFQATT, CDR2 SNEGSKA (reference sequence). The CDR3 contains 13 residues. Deletions cut 3 bases from V and 2 bases from J, with 11 bases between. The CDR3 nucleotides read TGCAGTGCTAGTAGGGGGAGTGCCTACGAGCAGTACTTC. The encoded protein is CSASRGSAYEQYF.

The J gene is TRBJ2-5, the V gene TRBV20-1; the D is unclear. V lost 5 bases and J 2 bases, leaving 3 bases between the germline ends. CDR1 is DFQATT, CDR2 SNEGSKA, per germline (reference sequence). CDR3 length: 10 amino acids. For the CDR3, the DNA is TGCAGTGCTGCACAAGAGACCCAGTACTTC. Translated, it gives CSAAQETQYF.

This chain uses TRBV3-1 (or the pseudogene TRBV3-2) with TRBJ2-6; maybe TRBD1 (5 bases). V was trimmed by 0 bases and J by 1 base, leaving 13 bases between them. The germline CDR1 and CDR2 sequences are LGHDT and YNNKEL (reference sequence). The CDR3 totals 18 residues. The CDR3: CASSQEQGVVSGANVLTF. CDR3 nucleotides: TGTGCCAGCAGCCAAGAGCAGGGTGTAGTTTCTGGGGCCAACGTCCTGACTTTC.

The chain links TRBV27 to TRBJ2-7; TRBD2 matches 13 bases. V shed 5 bases, J shed 7 bases, and the junction held 5 bases outside the gene matches. The CDR3 length is 14 residues. CDR1 and CDR2 (germline): MNHEY, SMNVEV (reference sequence). The chain's CDR3 is CASSRLAGGREQYF. The DNA of the CDR3 is TGTGCCAGCAGTCGACTAGCGGGAGGACGGGAGCAGTACTTC.

The genes are TRBV18 and TRBJ2-3, with D tentatively TRBD2 (6 bases). The CDR3 is 14 residues long. V was trimmed by 2 bases and J by 2 bases, leaving 8 bases between them. Germline V gene data show CDR1 as KGHSH and CDR2 as LQKENI. CDR3 DNA sequence: TGTGCCAGCTCACCAGGGGGGATCACAGATACGCAGTATTTT. As protein: CASSPGGITDTQYF.

This clone was recorded a few times. The gene calls are TRBV10-2 and TRBJ1-5; D uncertain. There are 12 residues in the CDR3. Germline V gene lookup returns CDR1 WSHSY and CDR2 SAAADI. V lost 3 bases and J lost 7, with 7 bases in between. The CDR3: CASSDWVQPQHF. The CDR3 DNA follows: TGCGCCAGCAGTGATTGGGTCCAGCCCCAGCATTTT.

The chain has TRBV18 and TRBJ1-1; D remains unclear. Trimming removed 2 bases from V and 1 base from J, with 11 bases in between. CDR3 length: 15 amino acids. CDR1 and CDR2 from the germline V gene are KGHSH and LQKENI. The CDR3 protein is CASSPSGTGNTEAFF. CDR3 bases: TGTGCCAGCTCACCATCCGGAACCGGGAACACTGAAGCTTTCTTT.

This chain connects TRBV5-1 to TRBJ2-7; D is uncertain. This CDR3 contains 15 residues. Trimming removed 0 bases at V and 2 bases at J, with 12 bases between. CDR1 is SGHRS and CDR2 is YFSETQ in the germline V gene. CDR3 residues: CASSLGTGGTYEQYF. In DNA, the CDR3 is TGCGCCAGCAGCTTGGGGACGGGCGGAACCTACGAGCAGTACTTC.

To note about this clone: An end of the junction differs from the germline gene, which may be a read error. The chain is built from TRBV10-2 and TRBJ2-2; maybe TRBD1 (6 bases). The CDR3 spans 16 residues. The germline CDR1 and CDR2 sequences are WSHSY and SAAADI. CDR3 loop: CACSLQGTIDIGELFF. CDR3 sequence (DNA): TGCGCCTGCAGTTTGCAGGGGACGATTGATATCGGGGAGCTGTTTTTT.

V usage is TRBV3-1 (or the pseudogene TRBV3-2) and J usage is TRBJ1-3; D not resolved. Germline V gene lookup returns CDR1 LGHDT and CDR2 YNNKEL (reference sequence). The V end was cut by 4 bases, the J end by 4 bases, with 8 bases between. The CDR3 has 13 amino acids. In nucleotides, the CDR3 is TGTGCCAGCAGCCCCGGATCAGGAAACACCATATATTTT. This encodes CASSPGSGNTIYF.

This chain uses TRBV28 with TRBJ2-3, with D tentatively TRBD2 (6 bases). V lost 1 base to trimming and J lost 0 bases, with 17 bases between them. The CDR3 loop spans 18 amino acids. Germline V gene data show CDR1 as MDHEN and CDR2 as SYDVKM. The CDR3 nucleotides read TGTGCCAGCAGTTTATTCGGGGAGCGGGCGGTGAGCACAGATACGCAGTATTTT. This gives the protein CASSLFGERAVSTDTQYF. Supplemented by reference TRBV28 and TRBJ2-3, the full variable domain reads DVKVTQSSRYLVKRTGEKVFLECVQDMDHENMFWYRQDPGLGLRLIYFSYDVKMKEKGDIPEGYSVSREKKERFSLILESASTNQTSMYLCASSLFGERAVSTDTQYFGPGTRLTVL.

The V and J genes are TRBV30 and TRBJ1-1; D is undetermined. V was trimmed by 3 bases and J by 5 bases, leaving 13 bases between them. Germline CDR1 and CDR2: GTSNPN and SVGIG (reference sequence). The CDR3 spans 13 residues. The CDR3 loop reads CAWSKGTGTEAFF. The CDR3 nucleotides read TGTGCCTGGAGCAAAGGAACGGGGACTGAAGCTTTCTTT.

The chain combines TRBV4-2 with TRBJ1-5, with 9 positions matching TRBD1. V lost 4 bases to trimming and J lost 5 bases; unmatched junction nucleotides: 9. CDR1 is LGHNA and CDR2 is YNFKEQ in the germline V gene. CDR3 length: 16 amino acids. CDR3: CASSPTDRGSHQPQHF. CDR3 coding DNA: TGTGCCAGCAGCCCTACCGACAGGGGGTCTCATCAGCCCCAGCATTTT.

The J gene is TRBJ2-3, the V gene TRBV4-2; 11 nucleotides agree with TRBD2. Germline loops: CDR1 LGHNA, CDR2 YNFKEQ. The V and J ends lost 0 bases and 4 bases, in that order; junction bases with no gene match: 3. The CDR3 has 16 amino acids. The CDR3 loop reads CASSQELAGASDTQYF. The DNA for the CDR3 is TGTGCCAGCAGCCAAGAACTAGCGGGAGCATCAGATACGCAGTATTTT.

The V and J genes are TRBV12-3 or TRBV12-4 and TRBJ2-7, with TRBD2 identical over 7 bases. Germline trimming cut 10 bases from V and 6 bases from J; bases unmatched to any gene: 12. This CDR3 spans 13 amino acids. The CDR3 spells CAIRLAARAEQYF. CDR3 in DNA: TGTGCCATCAGACTAGCCGCTCGTGCCGAGCAGTACTTC.

The chain combines TRBV28 with TRBJ2-7; D is perhaps TRBD1 or TRBD2 (6 bases each). CDR1 is MDHEN, CDR2 SYDVKM, per germline. The CDR3 runs to 15 residues. V was pared by 8 bases and J by 7 bases, with 24 bases between. The CDR3 here is CASVSWGADFGEQYF. The CDR3 DNA follows: TGTGCCAGCGTCTCATGGGGGGCCGATTTCGGGGAGCAGTACTTC.

Here the CDR3 reads CASSFRGGANTEAFF. DNA of the CDR3: TGTGCCAGCAGCTTCAGAGGAGGGGCCAACACTGAAGCTTTCTTT. The chain has TRBV5-4 and TRBJ1-1; weak D call: TRBD1 (5 bases). Germline V gene lookup returns CDR1 SGHNT and CDR2 YYREEE (reference sequence). The CDR3 runs 15 residues. Trimming removed 2 bases from V and 2 bases from J, with 13 bases in between.

This sequence joins TRBV2 and TRBJ2-7, with 13 bases lining up with TRBD2. The CDR3 totals 14 residues. In germline, CDR1 is SNHLY, CDR2 FYNNEI. V was clipped by 5 bases and J by 4 bases; unmatched bases: 2. The CDR3 DNA is TGTGCCAGCAGTCCGACTAGCGGGAGGTACGAGCAGTACTTC. Translated, it gives CASSPTSGRYEQYF.

V is TRBV6-2 or TRBV6-3 and J is TRBJ2-7, with 10 bases identical to TRBD2. This CDR3 contains 15 residues. The junction had 6 bases not matched to a gene; V was cut back by 5 bases and J by 2 bases. Germline V gene sequence: CDR1 MNHEY, CDR2 SVGEGT. CDR3 loop: CASSGGLAVTYEQYF. DNA for the CDR3: TGTGCCAGCAGTGGCGGACTAGCGGTGACCTACGAGCAGTACTTC.

This clone has only one observation. J is TRBJ2-3 and V is TRBV5-4, with a weak D call TRBD1 (6 bases). V shed 3 bases and J shed 2 bases, with 13 bases lying between them. Germline V CDR1 and CDR2: SGHNT, YYREEE (reference sequence). The CDR3 length is 15 residues. Here the CDR3 DNA reads TGTGCCAGCAGCTCACAGGGCTCCACCACAGATACGCAGTATTTT. Protein: CASSSQGSTTDTQYF. Based on the CDR3 plus reference TRBV5-4 and TRBJ2-3, the full variable domain is ETGVTQSPTHLIKTRGQQVTLRCSSQSGHNTVSWYQQALGQGPQFIFQYYREEENGRGNFPPRFSGLQFPNYSSELNVNALELDDSALYLCASSSQGSTTDTQYFGPGTRLTVL.